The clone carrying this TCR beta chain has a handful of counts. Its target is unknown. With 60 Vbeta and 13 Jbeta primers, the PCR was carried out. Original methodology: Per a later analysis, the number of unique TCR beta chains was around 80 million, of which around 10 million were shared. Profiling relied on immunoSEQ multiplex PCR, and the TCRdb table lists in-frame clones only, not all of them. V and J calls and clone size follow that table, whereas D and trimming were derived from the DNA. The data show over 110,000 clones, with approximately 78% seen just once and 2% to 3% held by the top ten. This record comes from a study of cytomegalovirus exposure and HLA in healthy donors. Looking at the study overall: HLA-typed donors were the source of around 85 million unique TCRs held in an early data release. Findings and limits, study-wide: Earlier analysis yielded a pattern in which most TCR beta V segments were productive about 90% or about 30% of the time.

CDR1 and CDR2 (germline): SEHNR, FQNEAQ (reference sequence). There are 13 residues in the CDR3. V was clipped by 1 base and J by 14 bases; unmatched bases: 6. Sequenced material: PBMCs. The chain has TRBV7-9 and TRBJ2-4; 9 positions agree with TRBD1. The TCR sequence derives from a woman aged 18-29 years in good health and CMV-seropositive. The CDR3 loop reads CASSLGGQGPEYF. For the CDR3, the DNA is TGTGCCAGCAGCTTAGGGGGACAGGGCCCAGAGTACTTC.